This T cell receptor (beta chain) was documented in a study of patients and donors after allogeneic stem cell transplantation. The length of the CDR3 is 14 residues. Trimming took 5 bases from V and 8 from J, leaving 18 bases between them. Germline V gene data show CDR1 as SEHNR and CDR2 as FQNEAQ (reference sequence). TCRdb analysed the RT-PCR reads with MiXCR anew, one entry per CDR3 protein. The sample lists approximately 220,000 distinct CDR3 sequences, around 40% occurring once. What was sequenced was blood, either unsorted or a sorted T cell fraction (not recorded which). The rearrangement joins TRBV7-9 to TRBJ1-2, with D hard to call. The sequence came from a human donor who was either an allogeneic HSCT recipient or a stem cell or donor lymphocyte infusion donor (not recorded which). It is not recorded whose cells these are; they may come from a transplant donor. In DNA form, the CDR3 reads TGTGCCAGCAGCCTTCAAGCCGCCTCGGAAGGCTACACCTTC. Translating it yields CASSLQAASEGYTF.